Listed here are 5 T cell receptor beta chains from one sample, sequenced in a study of cytomegalovirus exposure and HLA in healthy donors. 13 Jbeta primers and 60 Vbeta primers were used for the PCR. The method was immunoSEQ multiplex PCR; TCRdb's version includes in-frame clones alone and lacks a portion of them. The table includes about 98,000 clones, approximately 74% detected once. The sequenced sample consisted of PBMCs. The receptor source for this set is a male donor in good health and CMV-seronegative.

The chain couples TRBV18 to TRBJ1-5, with a weak D call TRBD1 (5 bases). In germline, CDR1 is KGHSH, CDR2 LQKENI. CDR3 length: 13 amino acids. V was pared by 2 bases and J by 4 bases, with 6 bases between. CDR3 nucleotide sequence: TGTGCCAGCTCACCAAGACAGAATCAGCCCCAGCATTTT. The encoded protein is CASSPRQNQPQHF.

This clone was detected a few times. The chain's CDR3 is CASSPRSVGTGSQAFF. CDR3 bases: TGTGCCAGCTCACCACGATCGGTGGGGACAGGCAGTCAAGCTTTCTTT. The chain links TRBV18 to TRBJ1-1; 8 bases align to TRBD1. V trimming: 1 base; J trimming: 9 bases; junction bases outside the gene matches: 13. Germline V gene sequence: CDR1 KGHSH, CDR2 LQKENI. The CDR3 has 16 amino acids. The full variable domain, rest sourced from reference TRBV18 and TRBJ1-1, is NAGVMQNPRHLVRRRGQEARLRCSPMKGHSHVYWYRQLPEEGLKFMVYLQKENIIDESGMPKERFSAEFPKEGPSILRIQQVVRGDSAAYFCASSPRSVGTGSQAFFGQGTRLTVV.

The V call is TRBV28, the J call TRBJ1-2; 12 bases align to TRBD1. This CDR3 is built from 18 residues. CDR1 and CDR2 from the germline V gene are MDHEN and SYDVKM. Unmatched junction bases numbered 18, after V lost 7 bases and J lost 6 bases. The CDR3 region has the DNA TGTGCCAGCACCACCCCCCGGGACAGGGGGCTTGGTAAGGATGGCTACACCTTC. Translation: CASTTPRDRGLGKDGYTF.

This clone was recorded once. The J gene is TRBJ2-5, the V gene TRBV29-1; tentatively, D is TRBD2 (6 bases). The CDR3 contains 13 residues. The germline CDR1 and CDR2 sequences are SQVTM and ANQGSEA. Trimming took 7 bases from V and 0 from J, leaving 12 bases between them. This chain's CDR3 is CSARLVYQETQYF. CDR3 nucleotide sequence: TGCAGCGCCAGACTAGTGTACCAAGAGACCCAGTACTTC.

The V and J genes are TRBV19 and TRBJ1-5; D unresolved. Trimming took off 6 bases at V and 0 bases at J, with 9 bases between the two ends. The CDR3 is made up of 14 amino acids. Germline values: CDR1 LNHDA, CDR2 SQIVND (reference sequence). The CDR3 here is CASSPSNSNQPQHF. The CDR3 bases are TGTGCCAGTAGCCCCAGTAATAGCAATCAGCCCCAGCATTTT.